The 8 T cell receptor beta chains below were found in one sample sequenced in a study of T cell responses to AZD1222 COVID-19 vaccine. The method was immunoSEQ multiplex PCR; TCRdb's version includes in-frame clones alone and lacks a portion of them. The profile shows 120,000 to 150,000 clones, 90% to 95% of them singletons. The material was peripheral blood, obtained on day 0 of AZD1222 vaccination. The receptors stem from an adult in good health.

Turning to this clone: A read error may explain this, as a much larger clone is one base away. Other DNA sequences in this sample translate to the same CDR3. V is TRBV5-1 and J is TRBJ1-5; the D is unclear. This CDR3 has 13 residues. V dropped 0 bases and J dropped 1 base, with 2 bases sitting between them. Germline V gene sequence: CDR1 SGHRS, CDR2 YFSETQ. CDR3: CASSLDSNQPQHF. CDR3 DNA sequence: TGCGCCAGCAGCTTGGACAGCAATCAGCCCCAGCATTTT.

The V and J genes are TRBV6-2 or TRBV6-3 and TRBJ1-3, with 7 bases identical to TRBD1. The CDR3 is 15 amino acids. Germline V lookup: CDR1 MNHEY, CDR2 SVGEGT. The V gene end was trimmed by 6 bases and the J gene end by 7 bases; junction bases not matched to a gene: 12. The CDR3 sequence: CASSQDRQGGNTIYF. The CDR3, as DNA: TGTGCCAGCAGCCAGGACAGGCAAGGCGGGAACACCATATATTTT.

The rearrangement uses TRBV15 and TRBJ2-2, with TRBD1 matching 9 bases. J gave up 6 bases and V 1 base, and 9 bases lay outside the gene matches. This CDR3 is 17 amino acids long. Germline V lookup: CDR1 LNHNV, CDR2 YYDKDF (reference sequence). The CDR3: CATSRGGTGSLSGELFF. The CDR3 DNA follows: TGTGCCACCAGCAGAGGTGGGACAGGGAGTTTGTCCGGGGAGCTGTTTTTT.

The V call is TRBV5-6, the J call TRBJ2-3; D gene unclear. Trimming shortened V by 4 bases and J by 4 bases, and 7 bases separated the two germline ends. CDR3 size: 12 residues. Germline loops: CDR1 SGHDT, CDR2 YYEEEE. This chain's CDR3 is CASSLAADTQYF. Written as DNA, the CDR3 is TGTGCCAGCAGCCTGGCCGCAGATACGCAGTATTTT.

The rearrangement uses TRBV5-1 and TRBJ1-1; D unresolved. V dropped 1 base and J dropped 0 bases, with 13 bases sitting between them. The germline gives CDR1 SGHRS, CDR2 YFSETQ. This CDR3 has 16 amino acids. The CDR3 bases are TGCGCCAGCAGCTTGTTAGGGAATTCTATGAACACTGAAGCTTTCTTT. This sequence encodes CASSLLGNSMNTEAFF.

The gene calls are TRBV7-9 and TRBJ2-5, with 8 bases lining up with TRBD2. With 2 bases clipped from V and 5 bases from J, the junction kept 10 bases outside the gene matches. Looked up from germline, CDR1 is SEHNR and CDR2 is FQNEAQ (reference sequence). The CDR3 is 16 residues long. CDR3 sequence reads: CASSLNRAGVGETQYF. In DNA, the CDR3 is TGTGCCAGCAGCTTAAATCGAGCGGGAGTCGGGGAGACCCAGTACTTC. Filled out from reference TRBV7-9 and TRBJ2-5, the complete variable domain reads DTGVSQNPRHKITKRGQNVTFRCDPISEHNRLYWYRQTLGQGPEFLTYFQNEAQLEKSRLLSDRFSAERPKGSFSTLEIQRTEQGDSAMYLCASSLNRAGVGETQYFGPGTRLLVL.

J is TRBJ1-5 and V is TRBV19, with D possibly TRBD1 on 5 matching bases. The CDR3 covers 15 residues. V was cut by 4 bases and J by 7 bases, with 17 bases left in between. Germline V gene data show CDR1 as LNHDA and CDR2 as SQIVND (reference sequence). CDR3 bases: TGTGCCAGTAGTAGCCTCGTTTTGGGGGGGCAGCCCCAGCATTTT. It specifies CASSSLVLGGQPQHF.

The chain recombines TRBV6-2 or TRBV6-3 with TRBJ1-5; a weak D match, TRBD1 (5 bases). Germline loops: CDR1 MNHEY, CDR2 SVGEGT. The germline V and J ends were trimmed by 6 bases and 1 base, with 13 bases remaining between them. This CDR3 comprises 15 residues. The CDR3 sequence is CASSGRVGSNQPQHF. In nucleotides, the CDR3 is TGTGCCAGCAGCGGCAGGGTAGGAAGCAATCAGCCCCAGCATTTT.